This T cell receptor beta chain was found in a study of T cells expressing NK-cell markers. Study-level background: One of eight sequenced donors was HCMV-seronegative; the other seven were seropositive.

Libraries used 5'RACE template switching adding universal primer site and UMIs. TCRdb re-called the 5' RACE reads; every CDR3 protein appears as one record, without DNA. The specimen's table records 300,000 to 500,000 distinct CDR3 sequences. Germline CDR1 and CDR2: DFQATT and SNEGSKA (reference sequence). CDR3 size: 13 residues. This TCR derives from a woman aged 50 to 65 in good health. The material sequenced was blood T cells: a sorted CD56 or NKG2C T cell subset, CD4+ or CD8+ T cells, or bulk PBMC T cells (not recorded which). The rearrangement uses TRBV20-1 and TRBJ1-1; TCRdb's D gene call, TRBD1, goes unchecked for lack of DNA. CDR3 residues: CSARGKGVGVAVF.